This paragraph covers one T cell receptor (beta chain) sequence. The sample is drawn from a study of blood T cell repertoires in COVID-19. Germline V gene lookup returns CDR1 SQVTM and CDR2 ANQGSEA. J gave up 4 bases and V 4 bases, and 6 bases lay outside the gene matches. The CDR3 runs to 14 residues. Data came from immunoSEQ multiplex PCR; TCRdb stores just in-frame clones and leaves some out. The repertoire holds about 40,000 clones, with around nine tenths as singletons. The chain joins TRBV29-1 to TRBJ1-5; 8 nucleotides agree with TRBD1. The sequencing input was peripheral blood. The clonotype originates from a man in his sixties with active COVID-19. Here the CDR3 reads CSVGGTGGNQPQHF. The CDR3 nucleotides are TGCAGCGTTGGGGGAACAGGGGGGAATCAGCCCCAGCATTTT.